One and the same sample provided the 13 T cell receptor beta chains below, sequenced in a study of blood T cell repertoires in COVID-19. Repertoires were generated with immunoSEQ multiplex PCR, while TCRdb's copy carries only in-frame clones and drops some. There are fewer than 250,000 clones in the sample; about 87% occur only once, and 0.85% to 0.95% lies in the top ten. Sequences were obtained from PBMCs or T cells enriched from blood (not recorded which). The source is a man aged 45-65 years who had been exposed to COVID-19.

The V and J genes are TRBV28 and TRBJ1-1; 7 nucleotides agree with TRBD1. The CDR3 has 16 amino acids. CDR1 and CDR2 (germline): MDHEN, SYDVKM. V lost 8 bases and J lost 2; bases outside the gene matches: 14. CDR3 loop: CASPSPVRDSNTEAFF. DNA for the CDR3: TGTGCCAGCCCATCCCCGGTCCGGGACAGTAACACTGAAGCTTTCTTT.

The V call is TRBV28, the J call TRBJ1-4; weak D call: TRBD1 (5 bases). CDR1 is MDHEN and CDR2 is SYDVKM in the germline V gene. Trimming left V 2 bases short and J 5 bases short, with 12 bases between. The CDR3 is 15 amino acids. CDR3 nucleotide sequence: TGTGCCAGCAGTTTAAACAGACAGATAAATGAAAAACTGTTTTTT. Translated: CASSLNRQINEKLFF.

CDR3 in DNA: TGCGCCAGCAGCTTCGGGGACAGGGACGAGCAGTACGTC. Its translation: CASSFGDRDEQYV. The rearrangement uses TRBV5-1 and TRBJ2-7, with TRBD1 matching 9 bases. The CDR3 is 13 residues long. With V trimmed by 2 bases and J by 5 bases, 2 bases remained unmatched. Per the germline V gene, CDR1 is SGHRS and CDR2 is YFSETQ.

The chain carries TRBV4-2 and TRBJ1-5, with a weak D call TRBD1 (5 bases). Trimming removed 4 bases from V and 7 bases from J, with 11 bases in between. The V gene's germline CDR1 is LGHNA and CDR2 YNFKEQ. This CDR3 region has 13 residues. CDR3 sequence (DNA): TGTGCCAGCAGCCCGGGGGGGGTCCAGCCCCAGCATTTT. As protein: CASSPGGVQPQHF.

The V call is TRBV5-1, the J call TRBJ2-1; perhaps TRBD1 as D (6 bases). The CDR3 is made up of 16 amino acids. Germline assignment: CDR1 SGHRS and CDR2 YFSETQ. Trimming cost V 1 base and J 3 bases, with 14 bases left between them. The CDR3 coding sequence is TGCGCCAGCAGCTTGCAGGGGCTAAGGCTCTACAATGAGCAGTTCTTC. Translation gives CASSLQGLRLYNEQFF. Filled out from reference TRBV5-1 and TRBJ2-1, the complete variable domain reads KAGVTQTPRYLIKTRGQQVTLSCSPISGHRSVSWYQQTPGQGLQFLFEYFSETQRNKGNFPGRFSGRQFSNSRSEMNVSTLELGDSALYLCASSLQGLRLYNEQFFGPGTRLTVL.

The chain has TRBV5-1 and TRBJ2-3, with a possible D match to TRBD2 (5 bases). The CDR3 sequence is 14 residues long. CDR1 and CDR2 (germline): SGHRS, YFSETQ. V was cut by 1 base and J by 2 bases, with 8 bases left in between. CDR3 sequence reads: CASSLIAITDTQYF. The CDR3 nucleotides are TGCGCCAGCAGCTTGATAGCGATCACAGATACGCAGTATTTT.

V and J are TRBV24-1 and TRBJ2-1, with 7 nucleotides matching TRBD2. Trimming took 5 bases from V and 5 from J; bases not matched to a gene: 8. This CDR3 comprises 15 residues. Per germline, CDR1 KGHDR and CDR2 SFDVKD. CDR3: CATSAVGTKNNEQFF. Written as DNA, the CDR3 is TGTGCCACCAGTGCTGTCGGGACTAAAAACAATGAGCAGTTCTTC.

The chain couples TRBV5-1 to TRBJ2-7; a possible D gene is TRBD1 (7 bases). V lost 4 bases and J 5 bases, leaving 16 bases between the germline ends. This CDR3 contains 14 residues. Germline V gene data show CDR1 as SGHRS and CDR2 as YFSETQ. The CDR3 sequence is CASSPSQGEDEQYF. The DNA of the CDR3 is TGCGCCAGCAGCCCGAGCCAGGGGGAGGACGAGCAGTACTTC.

The chain employs TRBV7-2 and TRBJ2-7; 12 nucleotides line up with TRBD2. J gave up 7 bases and V 2 bases, and 6 bases lay outside the gene matches. From germline, CDR1 is SGHTA and CDR2 FQGNSA. CDR3 length: 15 residues. CDR3 bases: TGTGCCAGCAGCTTATTTGGACTAGCGGGGCTGGAGCAGTACTTC. Its translation is CASSLFGLAGLEQYF. Full variable domain (rest looked up from reference TRBV7-2 and TRBJ2-7): GAGVSQSPSNKVTEKGKDVELRCDPISGHTALYWYRQSLGQGLEFLIYFQGNSAPDKSGLPSDRFSAERTGGSVSTLTIQRTQQEDSAVYLCASSLFGLAGLEQYFGPGTRLTVT.

The count of this clone is one. The chain carries TRBV28 and TRBJ1-1, with TRBD1 as a possible D gene (6 bases). The CDR3 consists of 16 residues. Germline assignment: CDR1 MDHEN and CDR2 SYDVKM. V lost 5 bases and J lost 1, with 17 bases in between. The CDR3 bases are TGTGCCAGCAGTCCCTACTTGGACAGAAAGAACACTGAAGCTTTCTTT. Its protein product is CASSPYLDRKNTEAFF. The whole variable domain, filled in from reference TRBV28 and TRBJ1-1, reads DVKVTQSSRYLVKRTGEKVFLECVQDMDHENMFWYRQDPGLGLRLIYFSYDVKMKEKGDIPEGYSVSREKKERFSLILESASTNQTSMYLCASSPYLDRKNTEAFFGQGTRLTVV.

The rearrangement links TRBV7-2 to TRBJ2-3; TRBD2 matches 10 bases. V lost 5 bases, J lost 4 bases, and 18 bases stayed unmatched. This CDR3 comprises 19 residues. CDR1 is SGHTA and CDR2 is FQGNSA in the germline V gene. The CDR3: CASSPVRVAGGRVADTQYF. The DNA of the CDR3 is TGTGCCAGCAGCCCGGTGAGGGTAGCGGGGGGCCGAGTGGCAGATACGCAGTATTTT.

The J gene is TRBJ2-7, the V gene TRBV14; D may be TRBD2 (5 bases). V was clipped by 2 bases and J by 6 bases, with 11 bases between them. The CDR3 spans 13 residues. The germline V gene encodes CDR1 SGHDN and CDR2 FVKESK. The CDR3 nucleotides are TGTGCCAGCAGCCAAATGGGAGTCCCCGAGCAGTACGTC. Its protein is CASSQMGVPEQYV.

The rearrangement uses TRBV5-1 and TRBJ2-1; 7 bases align to TRBD2. The germline V gene encodes CDR1 SGHRS and CDR2 YFSETQ. CDR3 length equals 13 residues. V shed 5 bases and J 9 bases; nucleotides not matched to a gene: 8. CDR3 protein: CASSIGLEGEQFF. CDR3 DNA: TGCGCCAGCAGTATAGGACTAGAGGGTGAGCAGTTCTTC.